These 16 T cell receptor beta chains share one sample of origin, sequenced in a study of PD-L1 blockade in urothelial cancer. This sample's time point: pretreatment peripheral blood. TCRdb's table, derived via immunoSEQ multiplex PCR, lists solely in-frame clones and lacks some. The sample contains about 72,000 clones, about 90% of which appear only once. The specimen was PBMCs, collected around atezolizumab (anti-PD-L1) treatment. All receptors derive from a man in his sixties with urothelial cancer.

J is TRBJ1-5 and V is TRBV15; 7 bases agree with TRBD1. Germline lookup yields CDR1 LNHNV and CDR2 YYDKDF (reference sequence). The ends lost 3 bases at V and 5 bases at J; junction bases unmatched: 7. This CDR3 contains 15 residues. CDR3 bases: TGTGCCACCAGCAGTGCGACAGGGAAGGATCAGCCCCAGCATTTT. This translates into CATSSATGKDQPQHF.

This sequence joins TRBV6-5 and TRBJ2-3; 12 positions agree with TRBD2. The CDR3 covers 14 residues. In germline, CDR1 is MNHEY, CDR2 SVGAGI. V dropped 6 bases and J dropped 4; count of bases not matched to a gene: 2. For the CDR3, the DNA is TGTGCCAGCAGATCTAGCGGGGGGGCAGATACGCAGTATTTT. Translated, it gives CASRSSGGADTQYF.

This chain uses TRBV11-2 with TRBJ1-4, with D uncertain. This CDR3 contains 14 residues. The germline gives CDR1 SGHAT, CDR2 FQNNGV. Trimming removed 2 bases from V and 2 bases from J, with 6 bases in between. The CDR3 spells CASSLFGTNEKLFF. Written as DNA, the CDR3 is TGTGCCAGCAGCTTATTCGGTACTAATGAAAAACTGTTTTTT. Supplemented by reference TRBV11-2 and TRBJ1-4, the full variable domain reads EAGVAQSPRYKIIEKRQSVAFWCNPISGHATLYWYQQILGQGPKLLIQFQNNGVVDDSQLPKDRFSAERLKGVDSTLKIQPAKLEDSAVYLCASSLFGTNEKLFFGSGTQLSVL.

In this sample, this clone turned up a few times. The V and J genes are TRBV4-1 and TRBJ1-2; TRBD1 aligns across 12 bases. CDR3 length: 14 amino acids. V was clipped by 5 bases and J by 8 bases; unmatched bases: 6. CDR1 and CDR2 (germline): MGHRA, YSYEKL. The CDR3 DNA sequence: TGCGCCAGCAGCAGACCCGGGACAGGGGGCGGCTACACCTTC. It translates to CASSRPGTGGGYTF.

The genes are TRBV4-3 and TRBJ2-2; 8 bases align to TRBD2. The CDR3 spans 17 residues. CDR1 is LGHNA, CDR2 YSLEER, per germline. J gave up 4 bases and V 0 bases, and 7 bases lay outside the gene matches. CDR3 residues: CASSQDQRGFGTGELFF. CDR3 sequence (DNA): TGCGCCAGCAGCCAAGATCAGCGGGGGTTCGGCACCGGGGAGCTGTTTTTT.

The CDR3, as DNA: TGTGCCAGTAGTATAGGCGGGGCCGGGGTGGAGACCCAGTACTTC. Its protein is CASSIGGAGVETQYF. The chain carries TRBV19 and TRBJ2-5; the D gene is possibly TRBD2 (6 bases). Trimming stripped 1 base from V and 5 bases from J, with 14 bases between. The CDR3 covers 15 residues. The germline CDR1 and CDR2 sequences are LNHDA and SQIVND (reference sequence).

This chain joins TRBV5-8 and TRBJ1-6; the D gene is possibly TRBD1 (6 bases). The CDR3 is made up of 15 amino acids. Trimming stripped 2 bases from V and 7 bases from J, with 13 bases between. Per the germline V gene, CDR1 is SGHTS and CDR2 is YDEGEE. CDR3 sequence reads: CASSFTGTLNSPLHF. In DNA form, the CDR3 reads TGTGCCAGCAGCTTCACCGGGACACTAAATTCACCCCTCCACTTT.

CDR3: CASSVGGSGASTDTQYF. The CDR3 coding sequence is TGTGCCAGCAGCGTAGGGGGTAGCGGGGCTAGCACAGATACGCAGTATTTT. The chain is built from TRBV9 and TRBJ2-3, with 8 positions matching TRBD2. There are 17 residues in the CDR3. Germline loops: CDR1 SGDLS, CDR2 YYNGEE. Trimming cost V 0 bases and J 0 bases; bases outside gene matches: 6.

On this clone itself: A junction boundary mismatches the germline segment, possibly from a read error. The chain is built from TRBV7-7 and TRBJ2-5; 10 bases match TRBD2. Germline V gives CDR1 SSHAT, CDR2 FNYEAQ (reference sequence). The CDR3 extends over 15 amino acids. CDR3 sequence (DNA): TGTGCTAGCAGCACTGGACTAGCGGTTAAAGAGACCCAGTACTTC. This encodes CASSTGLAVKETQYF.

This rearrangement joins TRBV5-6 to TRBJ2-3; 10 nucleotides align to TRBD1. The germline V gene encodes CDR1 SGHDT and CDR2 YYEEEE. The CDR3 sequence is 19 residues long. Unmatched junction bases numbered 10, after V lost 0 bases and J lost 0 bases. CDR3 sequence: CASSLDGTGVLSSTDTQYF. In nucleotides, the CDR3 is TGTGCCAGCAGCTTGGACGGGACAGGGGTCCTATCTAGCACAGATACGCAGTATTTT.

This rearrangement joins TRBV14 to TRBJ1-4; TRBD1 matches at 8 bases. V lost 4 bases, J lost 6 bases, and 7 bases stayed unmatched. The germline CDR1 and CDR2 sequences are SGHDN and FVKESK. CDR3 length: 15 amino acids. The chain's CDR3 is CASSRGQGGHEKLFF. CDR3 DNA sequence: TGTGCCAGCAGCCGCGGACAGGGAGGTCATGAAAAACTGTTTTTT.

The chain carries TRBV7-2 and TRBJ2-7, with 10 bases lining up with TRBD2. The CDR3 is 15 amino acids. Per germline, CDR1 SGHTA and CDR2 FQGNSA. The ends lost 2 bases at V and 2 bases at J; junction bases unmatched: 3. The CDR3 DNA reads TGTGCCAGCAGCTTATATCTAGCGGGGGCCTACGAGCAGTACTTC. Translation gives CASSLYLAGAYEQYF.

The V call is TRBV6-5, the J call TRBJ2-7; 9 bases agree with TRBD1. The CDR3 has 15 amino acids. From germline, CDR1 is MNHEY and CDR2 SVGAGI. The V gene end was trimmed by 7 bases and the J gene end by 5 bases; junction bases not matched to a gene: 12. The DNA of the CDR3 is TGTGCCAGCAACCAACAGGGGGCGAACATCGACGAGCAGTACTTC. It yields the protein CASNQQGANIDEQYF.

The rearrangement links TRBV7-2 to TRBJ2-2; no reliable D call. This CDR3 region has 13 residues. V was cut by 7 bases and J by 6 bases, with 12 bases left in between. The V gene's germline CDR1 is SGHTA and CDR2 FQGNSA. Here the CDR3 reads CASKADWSGELFF. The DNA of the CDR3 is TGTGCCAGCAAGGCGGATTGGTCCGGGGAGCTGTTTTTT.

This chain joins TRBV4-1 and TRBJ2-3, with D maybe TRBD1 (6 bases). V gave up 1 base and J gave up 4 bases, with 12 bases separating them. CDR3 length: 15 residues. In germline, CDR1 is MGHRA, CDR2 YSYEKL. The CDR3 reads CASSQVQGEADTQYF. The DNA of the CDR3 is TGCGCCAGCAGCCAAGTACAGGGCGAAGCAGATACGCAGTATTTT.

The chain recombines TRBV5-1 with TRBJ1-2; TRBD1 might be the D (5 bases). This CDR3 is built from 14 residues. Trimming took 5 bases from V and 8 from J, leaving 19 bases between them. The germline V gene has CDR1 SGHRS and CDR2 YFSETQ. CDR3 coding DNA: TGCGCCAGCAGACCTGGGGCAGGGTTCGGCGGCTACACCTTC. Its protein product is CASRPGAGFGGYTF.